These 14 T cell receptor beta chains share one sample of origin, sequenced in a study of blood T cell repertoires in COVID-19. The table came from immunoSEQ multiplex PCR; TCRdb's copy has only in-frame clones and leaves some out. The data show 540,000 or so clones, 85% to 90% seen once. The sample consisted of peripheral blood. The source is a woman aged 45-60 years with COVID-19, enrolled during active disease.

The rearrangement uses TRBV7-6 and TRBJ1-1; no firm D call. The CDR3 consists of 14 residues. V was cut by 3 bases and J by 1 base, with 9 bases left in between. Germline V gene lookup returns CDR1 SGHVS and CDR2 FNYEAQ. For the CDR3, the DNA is TGTGCCAGCAGCTTGGGCACATGGAACACTGAAGCTTTCTTT. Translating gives CASSLGTWNTEAFF. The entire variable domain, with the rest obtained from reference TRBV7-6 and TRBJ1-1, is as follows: GAGVSQSPRYKVTKRGQDVALRCDPISGHVSLYWYRQALGQGPEFLTYFNYEAQQDKSGLPNDRFSAERPEGSISTLTIQRTEQRDSAMYRCASSLGTWNTEAFFGQGTRLTVV.

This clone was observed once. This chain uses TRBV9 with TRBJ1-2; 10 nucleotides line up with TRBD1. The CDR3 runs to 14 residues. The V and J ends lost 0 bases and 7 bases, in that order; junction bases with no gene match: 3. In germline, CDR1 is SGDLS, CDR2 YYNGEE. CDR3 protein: CASSVGQGAFGYTF. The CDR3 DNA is TGTGCCAGCAGCGTAGGACAGGGGGCATTTGGCTACACCTTC.

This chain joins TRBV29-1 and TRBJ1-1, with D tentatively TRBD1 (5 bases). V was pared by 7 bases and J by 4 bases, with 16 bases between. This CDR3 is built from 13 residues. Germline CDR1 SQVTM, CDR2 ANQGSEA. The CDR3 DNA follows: TGCAGCGCCCTGGGTGGGGGGTCCACTGAAGCTTTCTTT. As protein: CSALGGGSTEAFF.

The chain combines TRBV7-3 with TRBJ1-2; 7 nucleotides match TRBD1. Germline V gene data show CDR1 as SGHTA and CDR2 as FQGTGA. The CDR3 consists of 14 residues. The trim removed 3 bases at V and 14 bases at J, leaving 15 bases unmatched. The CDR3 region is CASSFILEGAHHTF. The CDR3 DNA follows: TGTGCCAGCAGCTTTATCCTCGAGGGGGCGCATCATACCTTC.

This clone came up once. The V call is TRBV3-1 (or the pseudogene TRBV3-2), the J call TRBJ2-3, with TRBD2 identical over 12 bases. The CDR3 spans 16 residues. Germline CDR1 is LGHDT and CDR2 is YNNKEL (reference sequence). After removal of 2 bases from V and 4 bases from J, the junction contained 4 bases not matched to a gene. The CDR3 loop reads CASSQSLAGGPDTQYF. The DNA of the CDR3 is TGTGCCAGCAGCCAATCTCTAGCGGGGGGGCCAGATACGCAGTATTTT.

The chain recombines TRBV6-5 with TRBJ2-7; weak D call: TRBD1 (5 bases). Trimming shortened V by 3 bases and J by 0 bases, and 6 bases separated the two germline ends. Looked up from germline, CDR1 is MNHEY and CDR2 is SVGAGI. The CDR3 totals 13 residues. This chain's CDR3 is CASSYGASYEQYF. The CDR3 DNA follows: TGTGCCAGCAGTTATGGGGCCTCCTACGAGCAGTACTTC.

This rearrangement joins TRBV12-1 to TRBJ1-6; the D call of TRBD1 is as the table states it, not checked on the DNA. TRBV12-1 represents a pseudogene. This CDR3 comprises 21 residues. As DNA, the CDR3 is TGTGCCAGCAGCTTTGCGGGCCCCCAGGGGCCAAGTCTTTGCTATAATTCACCCCTCCACTTT. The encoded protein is CASSFAGPQGPSLCYNSPLHF.

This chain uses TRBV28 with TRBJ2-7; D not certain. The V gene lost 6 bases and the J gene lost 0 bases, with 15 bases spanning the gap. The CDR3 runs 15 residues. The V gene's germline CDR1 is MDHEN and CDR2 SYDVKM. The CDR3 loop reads CASSSRVRRSYEQYF. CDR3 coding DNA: TGTGCCAGCAGCTCTCGGGTCCGCCGCTCCTACGAGCAGTACTTC.

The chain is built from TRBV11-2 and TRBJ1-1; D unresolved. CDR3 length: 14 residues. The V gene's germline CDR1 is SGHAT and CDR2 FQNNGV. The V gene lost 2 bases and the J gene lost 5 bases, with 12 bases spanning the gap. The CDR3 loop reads CASSLSGGGTEAFF. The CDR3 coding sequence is TGTGCCAGCAGCTTATCTGGAGGCGGAACTGAAGCTTTCTTT.

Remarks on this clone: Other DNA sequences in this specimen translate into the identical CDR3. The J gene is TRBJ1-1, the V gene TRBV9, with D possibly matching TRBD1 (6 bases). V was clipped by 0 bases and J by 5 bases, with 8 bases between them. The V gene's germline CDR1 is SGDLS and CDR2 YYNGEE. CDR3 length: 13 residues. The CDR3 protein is CASSVGGQTEAFF. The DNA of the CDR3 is TGTGCCAGCAGCGTAGGCGGACAGACTGAAGCTTTCTTT.

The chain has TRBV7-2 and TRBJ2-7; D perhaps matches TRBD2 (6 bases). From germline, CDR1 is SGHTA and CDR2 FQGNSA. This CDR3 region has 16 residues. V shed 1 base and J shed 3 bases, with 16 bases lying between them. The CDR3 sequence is CASSLVGTPSHYEQYF. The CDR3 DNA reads TGTGCCAGCAGCTTAGTCGGGACTCCCTCCCACTACGAGCAGTACTTC.

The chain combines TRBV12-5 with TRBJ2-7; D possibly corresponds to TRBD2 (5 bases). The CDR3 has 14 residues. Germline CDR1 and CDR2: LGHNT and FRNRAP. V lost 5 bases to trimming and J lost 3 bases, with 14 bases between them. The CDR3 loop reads CASGPRRGIYEQYF. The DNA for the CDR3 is TGTGCTAGTGGTCCCCGTCGGGGAATCTACGAGCAGTACTTC. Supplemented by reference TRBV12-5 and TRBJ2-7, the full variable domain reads DARVTQTPRHKVTEMGQEVTMRCQPILGHNTVFWYRQTMMQGLELLAYFRNRAPLDDSGMPKDRFSAEMPDATLATLKIQPSEPRDSAVYFCASGPRRGIYEQYFGPGTRLTVT.

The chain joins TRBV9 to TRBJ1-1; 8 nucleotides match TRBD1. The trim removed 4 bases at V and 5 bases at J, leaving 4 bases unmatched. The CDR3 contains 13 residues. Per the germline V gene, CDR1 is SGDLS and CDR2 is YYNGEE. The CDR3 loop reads CASSPRQGTEAFF. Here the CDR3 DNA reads TGTGCCAGCAGCCCCCGACAGGGGACTGAAGCTTTCTTT. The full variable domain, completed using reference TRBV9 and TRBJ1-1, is DSGVTQTPKHLITATGQRVTLRCSPRSGDLSVYWYQQSLDQGLQFLIQYYNGEERAKGNILERFSAQQFPDLHSELNLSSLELGDSALYFCASSPRQGTEAFFGQGTRLTVV.

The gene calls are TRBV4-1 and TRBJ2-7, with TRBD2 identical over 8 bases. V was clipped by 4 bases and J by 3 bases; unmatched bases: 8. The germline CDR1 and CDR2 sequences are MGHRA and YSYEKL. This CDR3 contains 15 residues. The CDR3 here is CASSPLGGVSYEQYF. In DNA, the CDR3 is TGCGCCAGCAGCCCCCTCGGGGGGGTAAGCTACGAGCAGTACTTC.